The T cell receptor beta chain described here comes from a study of a mutant IDH1 vaccine in newly diagnosed glioma. Study-level background: The start of vaccination came 4-6 weeks after radiotherapy alone, or with temozolomide cycles. Visits designated V12 and V13 were conducted at weeks 35 and 47, respectively.

Assay used: immunoSEQ multiplex PCR; TCRdb lists only in-frame clones, some missing. The sample consists of more than 50,000 clones, about two thirds of them appearing once. Germline V gene sequence: CDR1 MGHRA, CDR2 YSYEKL. J gave up 11 bases and V 3 bases, and 13 bases lay outside the gene matches. CDR3 length equals 16 residues. In regard to this clone: Its antigen is unknown.

Stated time point: week 47, end of study. Vaccinated patients received 300 ug of mutant IDH1 20-mer peptide per dose, with topical imiquimod. In weeks 1, 3, 5, 7, 11, 15, 19 and 23, patients were vaccinated. The receptor was derived from a man in his forties or fifties with glioma. Some clones in this sample may be carry-over from other donors' samples. Sequenced here: peripheral blood mononuclear cells (PBMCs), sampled from a glioma patient whose treatment included an IDH1 peptide vaccine. The chain has TRBV4-1 and TRBJ1-4; 9 bases are shared with TRBD1. The CDR3 is CASSQLLVPQGAKLFF. The CDR3 bases are TGCGCCAGCAGCCAGCTCCTCGTCCCACAGGGGGCCAAACTGTTTTTT.